This record covers a single TCR beta chain. Its antigen is not identified. Germline CDR1 is SGHAT and CDR2 is FQNNGV. Between the trimmed V and J ends, which lost 3 bases and 7 bases, there was a span of 9 bases. CDR3 size: 13 residues. Treatment specified: oral pan-JAK inhibitor, 5-10 mg twice daily. The sample belongs to a study of CD8+ T cells in alopecia areata. Points from the study as a whole: Scalp samples also contribute reads from the resident alphabeta T cells found in normal skin.

cDNA serving as the sequencing template came from extracted, reverse transcribed RNA. This table comes from immunoSEQ multiplex PCR, and its TCRdb copy is limited to in-frame clones, with some not included. The data hold about 40,000 clones, with roughly 92% observed a single time. The V call is TRBV11-2, the J call TRBJ2-2; D not resolved. The clonotype originates from a human donor with alopecia areata. Sequenced here: CD8+ T cells sorted from blood, sampled at week 24, from a patient treated with tofacitinib. In nucleotides, the CDR3 is TGTGCCAGCAGCTTGGCTAGGGACGGGGAGCTGTTTTTT. Amino acid sequence: CASSLARDGELFF.